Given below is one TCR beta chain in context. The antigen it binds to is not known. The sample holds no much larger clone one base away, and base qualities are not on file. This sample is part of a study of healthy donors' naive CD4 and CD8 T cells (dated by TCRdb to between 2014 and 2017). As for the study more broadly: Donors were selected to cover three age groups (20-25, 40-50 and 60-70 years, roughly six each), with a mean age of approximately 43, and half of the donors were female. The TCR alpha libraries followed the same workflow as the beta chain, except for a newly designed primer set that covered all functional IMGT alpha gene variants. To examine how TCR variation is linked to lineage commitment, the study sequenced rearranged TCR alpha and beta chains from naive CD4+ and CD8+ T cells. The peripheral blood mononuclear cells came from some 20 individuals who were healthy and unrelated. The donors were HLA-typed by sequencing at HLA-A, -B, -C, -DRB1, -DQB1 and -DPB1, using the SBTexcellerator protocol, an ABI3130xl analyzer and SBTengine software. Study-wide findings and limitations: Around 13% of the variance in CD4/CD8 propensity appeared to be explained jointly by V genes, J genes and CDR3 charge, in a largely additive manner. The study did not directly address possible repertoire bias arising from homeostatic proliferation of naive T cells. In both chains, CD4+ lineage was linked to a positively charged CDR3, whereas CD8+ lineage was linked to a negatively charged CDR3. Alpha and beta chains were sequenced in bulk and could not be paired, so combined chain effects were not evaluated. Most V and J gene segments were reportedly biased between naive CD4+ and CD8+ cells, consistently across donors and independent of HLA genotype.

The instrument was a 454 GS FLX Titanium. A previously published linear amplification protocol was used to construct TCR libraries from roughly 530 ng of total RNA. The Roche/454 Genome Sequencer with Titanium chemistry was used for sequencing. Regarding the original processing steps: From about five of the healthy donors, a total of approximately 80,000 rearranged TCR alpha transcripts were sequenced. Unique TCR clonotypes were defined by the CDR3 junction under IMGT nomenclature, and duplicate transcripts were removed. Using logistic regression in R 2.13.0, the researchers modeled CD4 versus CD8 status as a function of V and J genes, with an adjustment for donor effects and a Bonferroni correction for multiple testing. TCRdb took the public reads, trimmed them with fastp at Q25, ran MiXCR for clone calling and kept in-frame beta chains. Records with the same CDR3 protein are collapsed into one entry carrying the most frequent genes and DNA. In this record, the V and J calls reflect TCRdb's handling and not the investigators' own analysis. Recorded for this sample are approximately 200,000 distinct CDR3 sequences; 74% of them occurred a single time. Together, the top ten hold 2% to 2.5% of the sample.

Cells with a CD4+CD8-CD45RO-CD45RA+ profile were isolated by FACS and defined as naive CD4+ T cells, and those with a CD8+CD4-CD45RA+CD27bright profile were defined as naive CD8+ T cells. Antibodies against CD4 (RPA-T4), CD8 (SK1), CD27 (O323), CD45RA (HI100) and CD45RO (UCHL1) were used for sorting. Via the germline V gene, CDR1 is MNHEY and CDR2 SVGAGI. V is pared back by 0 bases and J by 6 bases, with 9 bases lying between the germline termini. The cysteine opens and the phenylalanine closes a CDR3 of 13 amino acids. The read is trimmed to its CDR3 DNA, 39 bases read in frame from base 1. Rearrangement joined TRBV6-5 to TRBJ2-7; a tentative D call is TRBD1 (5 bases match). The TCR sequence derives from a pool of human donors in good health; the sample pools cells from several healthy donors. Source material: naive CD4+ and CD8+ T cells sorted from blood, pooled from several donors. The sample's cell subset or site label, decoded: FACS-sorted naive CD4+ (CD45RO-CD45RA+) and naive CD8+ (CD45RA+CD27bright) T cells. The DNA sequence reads TGTGCCAGCAGTTACTCGGCAGGGCCCGAGCAGTACTTC. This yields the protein CASSYSAGPEQYF.